The text below deals with one T cell receptor beta chain. As yet, its antigen is unknown. These data come from a study of cytomegalovirus exposure and HLA in healthy donors. Looking at the study overall: The platform used for the 120 validation repertoires matched that of the 650 to 750 first-cohort repertoires, a later analysis reported. Overall study findings and caveats: Researchers catalogued over 150 TCR beta chains as cytomegalovirus-associated. TCR sequences were mostly rare, though some public TCRs occurred in many donors.

The protocol was immunoSEQ multiplex PCR, while the TCRdb copy is restricted to in-frame clones and leaves out a portion. The table includes more than 200,000 clones, about 90% detected once. The validation cohort, a group of 120 subjects, included the donors and was separate from the roughly 670-subject first cohort. The TCR comes from a woman in her twenties or thirties in good health and CMV-seronegative. Sequenced material: PBMCs.

CDR3 sequence (DNA): TGTGCCAGCAGTTCCCCCCAACCGGTTAACTATGGCTACACCTTC. It yields the protein CASSSPQPVNYGYTF. V and J are TRBV28 and TRBJ1-2; D not resolved. Deletions cut 4 bases from V and 1 base from J, with 13 bases between. The CDR3 covers 15 residues. The germline V gene has CDR1 MDHEN and CDR2 SYDVKM.